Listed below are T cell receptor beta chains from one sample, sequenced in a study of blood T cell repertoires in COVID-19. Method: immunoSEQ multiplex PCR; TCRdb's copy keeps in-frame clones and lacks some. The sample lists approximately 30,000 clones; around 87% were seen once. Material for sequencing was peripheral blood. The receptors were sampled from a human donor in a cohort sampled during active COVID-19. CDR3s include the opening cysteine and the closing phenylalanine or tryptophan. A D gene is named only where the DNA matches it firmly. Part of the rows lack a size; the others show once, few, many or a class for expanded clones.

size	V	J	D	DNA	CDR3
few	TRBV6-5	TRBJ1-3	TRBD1	TGTGCCAGCAGAAGACAGGGGCCAAGGGGAAACACCATATATTTT	CASRRQGPRGNTIYF
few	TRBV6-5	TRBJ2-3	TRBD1	TGTGCCACCCTGGACAGGGGTAGGACAGATACGCAGTATTTT	CATLDRGRTDTQYF
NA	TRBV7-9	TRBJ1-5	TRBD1	TGTGCCAGCAGCCCCGGACAGGGGGCGAATCAGCCCCAGCATTTT	CASSPGQGANQPQHF
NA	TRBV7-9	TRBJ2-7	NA	TGTGCCAGCAGCCCCCCCGGGGGTATACTCGAGCAGTACTTC	CASSPPGGILEQYF
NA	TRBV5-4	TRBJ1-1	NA	TGTGCCAGCAGCTTGGTGGGGGCTAACACTGAAGCTTTCTTT	CASSLVGANTEAFF
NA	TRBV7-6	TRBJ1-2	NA	TGTGCCAGCAGCCCACAGGGAGGGTATGGCTACACCTTC	CASSPQGGYGYTF
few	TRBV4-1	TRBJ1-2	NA	TGCGCCAGCAGCCAAGACCCCTATCGGACACGTAAAAACTATGGCTACACCTTC	CASSQDPYRTRKNYGYTF
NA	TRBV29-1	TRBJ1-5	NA	TGCAGCTACGCTGGGGGGGGTAGCAATCAGCCCCAGCATTTT	CSYAGGGSNQPQHF
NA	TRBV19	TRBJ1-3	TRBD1	TGTGCCAGTAGTAGACGGACAGGGTCTGGAAACACCATATATTTT	CASSRRTGSGNTIYF
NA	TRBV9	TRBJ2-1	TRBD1	TGTGCCAGCAGCATCCAACCCGGGACAGGGTCTGATGAGCAGTTCTTC	CASSIQPGTGSDEQFF
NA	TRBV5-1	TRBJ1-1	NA	TGCGCCAGCAGCTTGGAACCGGGAACTGAAGCTTTCTTT	CASSLEPGTEAFF
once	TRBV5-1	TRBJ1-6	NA	TGCGCCAGCAGCTTGGGAGACAGGATCTATAATTCACCCCTCCACTTT	CASSLGDRIYNSPLHF
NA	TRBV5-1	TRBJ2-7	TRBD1	TGCGCCAGCAGCTCGGGACAGGGTTTCGCCTACGAGCAGTACTTC	CASSSGQGFAYEQYF
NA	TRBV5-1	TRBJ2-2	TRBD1	TGCGCCAGCAGCTTGCAGGGACAGGGGAACGGGGAGCTGTTTTTT	CASSLQGQGNGELFF
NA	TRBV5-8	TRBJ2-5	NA	TGTGCCAGCAGCTTGGGGAGCAACCAAGAGACCCAGTACTTC	CASSLGSNQETQYF
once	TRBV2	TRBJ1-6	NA	TGTGCCAGCAGTGTATTGAAGAGCTCCTATAATTCACCCCTCCACTTT	CASSVLKSSYNSPLHF
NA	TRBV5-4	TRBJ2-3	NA	TGTGCCAGCAGCGGGCTCGGCACAGATACGCAGTATTTT	CASSGLGTDTQYF
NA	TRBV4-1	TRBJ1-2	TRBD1	TGCGCCAGCACGCTTGGACAGGGTAGCAGCTATGGCTACACCTTC	CASTLGQGSSYGYTF
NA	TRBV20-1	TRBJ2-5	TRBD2	TGCAGTGCTAGTGCCGGGGGGTTTACAGAGACCCAGTACTTC	CSASAGGFTETQYF
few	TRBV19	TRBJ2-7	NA	TGTGCCAGTAGTATGTACGGTCAGGCTGCTTACGAGCAGTACTTC	CASSMYGQAAYEQYF
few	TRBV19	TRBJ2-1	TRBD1	TGTGCCAGTAGTACGGGACAGGGGATCAATGAGCAGTTCTTC	CASSTGQGINEQFF
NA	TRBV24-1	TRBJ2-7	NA	TGTGCCACCAGTGATCAAAGAAAAGGGGACGAGCAGTACTTC	CATSDQRKGDEQYF
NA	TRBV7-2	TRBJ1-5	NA	TGTGCCAGCAGCTTAGCCCTATATCAGCCCCAGCATTTT	CASSLALYQPQHF
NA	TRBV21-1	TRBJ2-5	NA	TGTGCCAGCAGCCCCTCCGACCCAGGGGTTTGGGGGACCCAGTACTTC	CASSPSDPGVWGTQYF
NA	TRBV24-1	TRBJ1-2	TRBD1	TGTGCCACCAGTGACTGGACAGGGGCTGGCTACACCTTC	CATSDWTGAGYTF
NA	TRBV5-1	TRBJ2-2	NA	TGCGCCAGCAGCTCGAGTCTAGCGAACACCGGGGAGCTGTTTTTT	CASSSSLANTGELFF
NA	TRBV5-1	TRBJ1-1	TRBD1	TGCGCCAGCAGCGGGACCGGGACAGGATCCACTGAAGCTTTCTTT	CASSGTGTGSTEAFF
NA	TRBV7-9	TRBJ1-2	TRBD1	TGTGCCAGCAGCCCGGGACAGGGGCTTACTGGCTACACCTTC	CASSPGQGLTGYTF
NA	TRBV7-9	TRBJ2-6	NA	TGTGCCAGCAGCTTAGTCCCGTACTCTGGGGCCAACGTCCTGACTTTC	CASSLVPYSGANVLTF
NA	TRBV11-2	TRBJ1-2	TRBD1	TGTGCCAGCAGCGTCGGACAGGGGCTAACGTATGGCTACACCTTC	CASSVGQGLTYGYTF
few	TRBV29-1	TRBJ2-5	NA	TGCAGCGTTGAAGGCCGCGGGGCGGAGACCCAGTACTTC	CSVEGRGAETQYF
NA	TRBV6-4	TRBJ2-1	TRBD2	TGTGCCAGCAGTGAGCCCGGGACTAGCGGGGGGAATGAGCAGTTCTTC	CASSEPGTSGGNEQFF
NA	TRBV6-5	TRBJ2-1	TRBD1	TGTGCCAGCAGGGGACAGGGGGCGGTTTATGAGCAGTTCTTC	CASRGQGAVYEQFF
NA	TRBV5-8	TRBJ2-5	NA	TGTGCCAGCAGCTTGGTCGCCGGGGGAGGAGAGACCCAGTACTTC	CASSLVAGGGETQYF
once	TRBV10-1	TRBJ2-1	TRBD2	TGCGCCAGCAGTGAGTCGGCAGCGGGGTCATACAATGAGCAGTTCTTC	CASSESAAGSYNEQFF
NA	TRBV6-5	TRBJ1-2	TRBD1	TGTGCCAGCATTCCGGGACAGGGTTTTAGTGGCTACACCTTC	CASIPGQGFSGYTF
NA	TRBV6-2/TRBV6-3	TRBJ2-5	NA	TGTGCCAGCAGTTCTTCTGGGACAACTCGGGAGACCCAGTACTTC	CASSSSGTTRETQYF
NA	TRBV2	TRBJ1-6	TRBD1	TGTGCCAGCAGTGGGGACAGGGGAGGGAGTTCACCCCTCCACTTT	CASSGDRGGSSPLHF
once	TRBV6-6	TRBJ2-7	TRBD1	TGTGCCAGCAGTACCGGGACAGGCCCCTTAGAGCAGTACTTC	CASSTGTGPLEQYF
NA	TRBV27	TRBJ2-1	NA	TGTGCCCGGTGGGGGGTGCGCCATGAGCAGTTCTTC	CARWGVRHEQFF
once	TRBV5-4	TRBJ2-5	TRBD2	TGTGCCAGCAGCCAGAGACTAGCGGGCCAAGAGACCCAGTACTTC	CASSQRLAGQETQYF
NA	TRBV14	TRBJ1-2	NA	TGTGCCAGCAGCCAAGGGGTCAATCTAGGTGGCTACACCTTC	CASSQGVNLGGYTF
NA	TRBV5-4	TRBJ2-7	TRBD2	TGTGCCAGCAGCTTGGCGGTAGCGGGGGGCGGGTACGAGCAGTACTTC	CASSLAVAGGGYEQYF
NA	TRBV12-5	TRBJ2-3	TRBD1	TGTGCTAGTGGTTTGGGGAACAGGGGGACGCAGTATTTT	CASGLGNRGTQYF
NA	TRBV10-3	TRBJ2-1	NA	TGTGCCATCAGTGAAAAGCTACAGGGTTACAATGAGCAGTTCTTC	CAISEKLQGYNEQFF
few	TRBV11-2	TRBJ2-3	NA	TGTGCCAGCAGCTCATACGCGGGGGCCTACACAGATACGCAGTATTTT	CASSSYAGAYTDTQYF
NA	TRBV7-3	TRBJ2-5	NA	TGTGCCAGCAGCGCGGGGATCCAAGAGACCCAGTACTTC	CASSAGIQETQYF
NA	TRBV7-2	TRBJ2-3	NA	TGTGCCAGCAGCTCTAGTCGGGGGAGGCCGAGCACAGATACGCAGTATTTT	CASSSSRGRPSTDTQYF
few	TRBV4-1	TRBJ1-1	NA	TGCGCCAGCAGCCCCACGGGGTACACTGAAGCTTTCTTT	CASSPTGYTEAFF
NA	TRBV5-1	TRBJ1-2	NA	TGCGCCAGCAGCCAGTCCCAGGGGAACTATGGCTACACCTTC	CASSQSQGNYGYTF
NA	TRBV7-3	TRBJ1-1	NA	TGTGCCAGCAGGGGCCCTACGAACACTGAAGCTTTCTTT	CASRGPTNTEAFF
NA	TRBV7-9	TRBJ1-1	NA	TGTGCCAGCAGCTTACAGGGTCGAGGCACTGAAGCTTTCTTT	CASSLQGRGTEAFF
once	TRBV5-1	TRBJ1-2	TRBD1	TGCGCCAGCAGCTTAGGCCCCGACAGGGCTTGGGGCTACACCTTC	CASSLGPDRAWGYTF
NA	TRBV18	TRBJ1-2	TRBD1	TGTGCCAGCTCACCGCAGGGACAGGTACTCTATGGCTACACCTTC	CASSPQGQVLYGYTF
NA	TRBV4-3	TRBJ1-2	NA	TGCGCCAGCAGCCACTTGGACAGTAGTAACTATGGCTACACCTTC	CASSHLDSSNYGYTF
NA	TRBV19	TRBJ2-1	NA	TGTGCCAGGACCTCCTGGGGGCATTTTCACCCCAATGAGCAGTTCTTC	CARTSWGHFHPNEQFF
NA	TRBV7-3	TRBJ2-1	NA	TGTGCCAGCAGCTTAATACAGGATCATGAGCAGTTCTTC	CASSLIQDHEQFF
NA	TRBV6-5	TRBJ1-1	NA	TGTGCCAGCAGTTACCAATTAAGGACTCTTAACACTGAAGCTTTCTTT	CASSYQLRTLNTEAFF
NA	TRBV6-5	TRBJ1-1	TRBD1	TGTGCCAGCACCACGGGACAGGCGAACACTGAAGCTTTCTTT	CASTTGQANTEAFF
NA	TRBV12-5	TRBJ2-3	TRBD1	TGTGCTAGTGGTTCCCAGGGGGCGCTGGGCACAGATACGCAGTATTTT	CASGSQGALGTDTQYF